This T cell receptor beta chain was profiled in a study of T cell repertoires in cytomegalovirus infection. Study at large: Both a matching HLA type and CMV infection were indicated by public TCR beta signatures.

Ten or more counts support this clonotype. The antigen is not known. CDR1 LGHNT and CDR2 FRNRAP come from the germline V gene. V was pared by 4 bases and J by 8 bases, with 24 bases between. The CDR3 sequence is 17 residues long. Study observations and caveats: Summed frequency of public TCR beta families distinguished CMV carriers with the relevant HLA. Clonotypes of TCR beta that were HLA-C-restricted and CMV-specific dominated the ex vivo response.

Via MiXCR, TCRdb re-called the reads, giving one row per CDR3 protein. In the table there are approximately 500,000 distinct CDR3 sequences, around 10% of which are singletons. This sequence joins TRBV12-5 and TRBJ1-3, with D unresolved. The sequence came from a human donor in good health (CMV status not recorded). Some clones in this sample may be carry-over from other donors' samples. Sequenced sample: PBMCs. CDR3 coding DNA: TGTGCTAGTGGTTCGGGGAGAGACCTTATGAAAGGAGACACCATATATTTT. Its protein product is CASGSGRDLMKGDTIYF.